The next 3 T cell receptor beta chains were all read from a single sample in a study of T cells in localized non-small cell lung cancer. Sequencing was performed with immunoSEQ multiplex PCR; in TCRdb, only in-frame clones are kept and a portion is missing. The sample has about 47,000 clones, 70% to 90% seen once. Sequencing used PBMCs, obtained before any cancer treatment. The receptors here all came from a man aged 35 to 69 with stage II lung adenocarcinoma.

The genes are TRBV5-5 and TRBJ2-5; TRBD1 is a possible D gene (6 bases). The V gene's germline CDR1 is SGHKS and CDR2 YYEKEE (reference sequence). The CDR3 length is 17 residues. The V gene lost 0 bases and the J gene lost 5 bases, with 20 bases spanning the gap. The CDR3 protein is CASSLVRGVGGLETQYF. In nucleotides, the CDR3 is TGTGCCAGCAGCTTGGTCAGGGGCGTAGGCGGCTTGGAGACCCAGTACTTC.

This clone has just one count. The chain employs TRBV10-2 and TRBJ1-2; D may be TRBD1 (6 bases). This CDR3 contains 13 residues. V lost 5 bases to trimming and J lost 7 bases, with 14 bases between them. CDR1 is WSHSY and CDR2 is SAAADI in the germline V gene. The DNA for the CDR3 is TGCGCCAGCAGTACCCAGGACAGTCGTGGCTACACCTTC. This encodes CASSTQDSRGYTF.

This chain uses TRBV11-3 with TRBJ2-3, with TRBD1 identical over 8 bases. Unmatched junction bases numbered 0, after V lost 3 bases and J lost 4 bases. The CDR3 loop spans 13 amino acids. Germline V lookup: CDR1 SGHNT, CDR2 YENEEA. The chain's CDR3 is CASSLDRADTQYF. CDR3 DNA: TGTGCCAGCAGCTTGGACAGGGCAGATACGCAGTATTTT. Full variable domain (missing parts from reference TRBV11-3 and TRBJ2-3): EAGVVQSPRYKIIEKKQPVAFWCNPISGHNTLYWYLQNLGQGPELLIRYENEEAVDDSQLPKDRFSAERLKGVDSTLKIQPAELGDSAVYLCASSLDRADTQYFGPGTRLTVL.